The sequence of this T cell receptor beta chain was determined in a study of T cells expressing NK-cell markers. Study context: Sequencing covered eight donors, seven HCMV-seropositive and one seronegative. General observations from the study: Researchers report these clonotypes also headed the CD3+CD56-NKG2C+ fraction in several donors.

Details on this clonotype: Its antigen remains unknown.

In germline, CDR1 is SNHLY, CDR2 FYNNEI. This CDR3 has 15 residues. cDNA encoding TCR beta was synthesized via 5'RACE template switching incorporating UMIs. TCRdb reanalyzed the 5' RACE reads and collapses them to one entry per CDR3 protein, without DNA. The sample has 150,000 to 180,000 distinct CDR3 sequences. This chain joins TRBV2 and TRBJ2-7. The sequence was obtained from a woman in her forties or fifties in good health. The sample consisted of blood T cells: a sorted CD56 or NKG2C T cell subset, CD4+ or CD8+ T cells, or bulk PBMC T cells (not recorded which). The CDR3: CASSEATDNEYEQYF. Looking up the rest from reference TRBV2 and TRBJ2-7 gives the full variable domain: EPEVTQTPSHQVTQMGQEVILRCVPISNHLYFYWYRQILGQKVEFLVSFYNNEISEKSEIFDDQFSVERPDGSNFTLKIRSTKLEDSAMYFCASSEATDNEYEQYFGPGTRLTVT.